This TCR beta chain was sequenced for a study of beta chain features in type 1 diabetes. The isolated RNA, all of it, was reverse transcribed, so expressed TCRB transcripts were what got sequenced. Assay used: immunoSEQ multiplex PCR; TCRdb lists only in-frame clones, some missing. The table shows under 300,000 clones, with 25% to 35% occurring only once. CDR3 length: 12 amino acids. The V gene lost 1 base and the J gene lost 4 bases, with 4 bases spanning the gap. Germline CDR1 LGHNT, CDR2 FRNRAP. The gene calls are TRBV12-5 and TRBJ2-5; no clear D. Sequencing input: central memory CD4+ T cells from blood. This TCR derives from a young man in good health. The CDR3 region is CASGLGRETQYF. The CDR3 region has the DNA TGTGCTAGTGGTTTGGGGAGAGAGACCCAGTACTTC.